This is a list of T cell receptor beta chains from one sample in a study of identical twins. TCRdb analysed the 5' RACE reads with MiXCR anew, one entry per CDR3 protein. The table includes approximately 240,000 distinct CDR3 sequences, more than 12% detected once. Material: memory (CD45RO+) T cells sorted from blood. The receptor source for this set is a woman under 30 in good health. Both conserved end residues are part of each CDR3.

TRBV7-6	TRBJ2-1	CASSSGPLSYNEQFF
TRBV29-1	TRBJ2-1	CSVGLAGSQSYNEQFF
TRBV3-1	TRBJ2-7	CATCHSGTGGYEQYF
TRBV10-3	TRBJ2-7	CAISGGAREQYF
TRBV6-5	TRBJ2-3	CASSWKGDTQYF
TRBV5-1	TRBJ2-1	CASSLEGSSYNEQFF
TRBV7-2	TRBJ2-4	CASSLDGGLKNIQYF
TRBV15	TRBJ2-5	CASSKGAETQYF
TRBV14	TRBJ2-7	CASSLPGRSYEQYF
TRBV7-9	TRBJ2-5	CASSARWSGETQYF
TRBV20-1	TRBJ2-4	CSAPAGESNIQYF
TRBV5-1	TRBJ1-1	CASSLEETVKRAFF
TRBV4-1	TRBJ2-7	CASSHLGNEQYF
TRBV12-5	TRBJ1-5	CASGLEGYQPQHF
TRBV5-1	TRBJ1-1	CASSLASTGRNTEAFF
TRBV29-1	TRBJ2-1	CSVMTGESYNEQFF
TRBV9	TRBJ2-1	CASSGPSGSYNEQFF
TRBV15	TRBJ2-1	CATSRGPIHEQFF
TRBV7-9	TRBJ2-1	CASSSRGEQFF
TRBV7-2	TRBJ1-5	CASSLGSSHQPQHF